This T cell receptor beta chain was captured in a study of cytomegalovirus exposure and HLA in healthy donors. The CDR3 spans 12 residues. Trimming pared 2 bases from V and 5 bases from J, leaving 6 bases between. Germline lookup yields CDR1 MGHRA and CDR2 YSYEKL. Points from the study as a whole: Roughly even sequencing depth across donors was the assumption behind the presence/absence analyses.

The PCR ran on 60 Vbeta and 13 Jbeta primers. Assay: immunoSEQ multiplex PCR; the TCRdb copy retains only in-frame clones and omits some. Listed are tens of thousands of clones; 3.6% falls within the top ten. Concerning this clone: Its cognate antigen is unknown.

The specimen sequenced was PBMCs. This chain uses TRBV4-1 with TRBJ1-1; D not certain. This receptor was obtained from a woman between 18 and 29 years old in good health and CMV-seronegative. The CDR3 nucleotides are TGCGCCAGCAGCCAACCAATGACTGAAGCTTTCTTT. This translates into CASSQPMTEAFF.